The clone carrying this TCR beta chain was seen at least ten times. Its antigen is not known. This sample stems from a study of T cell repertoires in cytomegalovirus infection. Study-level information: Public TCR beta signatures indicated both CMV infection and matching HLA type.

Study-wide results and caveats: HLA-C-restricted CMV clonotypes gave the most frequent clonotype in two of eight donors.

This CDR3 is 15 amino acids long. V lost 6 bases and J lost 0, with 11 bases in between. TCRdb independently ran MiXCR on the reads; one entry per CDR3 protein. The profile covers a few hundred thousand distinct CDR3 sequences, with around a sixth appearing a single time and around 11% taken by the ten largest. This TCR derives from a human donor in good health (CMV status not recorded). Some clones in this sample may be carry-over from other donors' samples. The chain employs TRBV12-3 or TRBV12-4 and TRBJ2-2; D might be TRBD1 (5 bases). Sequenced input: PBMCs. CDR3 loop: CASSPGISNTGELFF. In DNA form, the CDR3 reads TGTGCCAGCAGCCCAGGGATATCGAACACCGGGGAGCTGTTTTTT.